The sequence of this T cell receptor beta chain was determined in a study of blood T cell repertoires in COVID-19. The V gene end was trimmed by 6 bases and the J gene end by 0 bases; junction bases not matched to a gene: 8. The CDR3 sequence is 16 residues long. Original methodology: The authors estimated nucleated cell counts from reference gene primer amplification. The assay was immunoSEQ multiplex PCR, and TCRdb's table has in-frame clones only and misses some. The V and J calls and clone size come from that table; D and trimming were worked out from the DNA. The table lists 100,000 to 150,000 clones, about 77% of them singletons.

The sequenced material came from peripheral blood. The receptor comes from a human donor in a cohort sampled during active COVID-19. V gene TRBV5-3 combines with J gene TRBJ2-4; TRBD2 matches at 8 bases. TRBV5-3 is filed as an ORF, its function uncertain. CDR3 amino acids: CARNRDGGEAKNIQYF. The CDR3 nucleotides are TGTGCCAGAAATCGAGACGGGGGGGAAGCCAAAAACATTCAGTACTTC.